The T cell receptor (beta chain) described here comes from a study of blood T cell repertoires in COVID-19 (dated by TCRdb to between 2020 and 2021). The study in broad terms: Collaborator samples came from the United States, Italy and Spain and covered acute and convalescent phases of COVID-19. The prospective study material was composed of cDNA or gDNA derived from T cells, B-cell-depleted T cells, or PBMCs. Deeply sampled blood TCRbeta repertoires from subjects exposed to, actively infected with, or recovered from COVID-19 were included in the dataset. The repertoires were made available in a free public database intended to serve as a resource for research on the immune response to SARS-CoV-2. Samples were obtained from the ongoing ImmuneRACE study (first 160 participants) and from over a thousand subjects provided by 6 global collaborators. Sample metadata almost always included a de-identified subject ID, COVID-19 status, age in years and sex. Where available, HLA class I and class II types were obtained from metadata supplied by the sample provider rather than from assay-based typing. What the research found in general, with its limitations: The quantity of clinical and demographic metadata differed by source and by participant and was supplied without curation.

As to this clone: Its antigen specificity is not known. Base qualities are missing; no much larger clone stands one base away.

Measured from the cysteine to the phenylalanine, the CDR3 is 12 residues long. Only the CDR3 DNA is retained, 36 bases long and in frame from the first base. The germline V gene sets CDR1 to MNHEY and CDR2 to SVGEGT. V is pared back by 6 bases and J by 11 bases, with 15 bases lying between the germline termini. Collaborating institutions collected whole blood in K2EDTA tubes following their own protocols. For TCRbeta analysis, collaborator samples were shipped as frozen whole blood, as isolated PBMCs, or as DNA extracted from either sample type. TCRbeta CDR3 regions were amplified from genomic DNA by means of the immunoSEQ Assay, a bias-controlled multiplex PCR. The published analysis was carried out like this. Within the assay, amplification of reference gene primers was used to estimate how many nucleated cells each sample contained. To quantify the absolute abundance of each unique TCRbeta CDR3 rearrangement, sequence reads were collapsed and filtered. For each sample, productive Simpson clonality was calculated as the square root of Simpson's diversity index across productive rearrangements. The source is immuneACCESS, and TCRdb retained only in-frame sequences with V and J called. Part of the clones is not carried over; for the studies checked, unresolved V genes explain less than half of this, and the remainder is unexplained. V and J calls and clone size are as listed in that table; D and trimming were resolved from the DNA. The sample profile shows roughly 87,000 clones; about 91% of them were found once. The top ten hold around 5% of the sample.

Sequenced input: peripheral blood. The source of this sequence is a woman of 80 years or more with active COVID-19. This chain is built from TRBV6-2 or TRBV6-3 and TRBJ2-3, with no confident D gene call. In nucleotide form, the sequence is TGTGCCAGCAGCCCCACCGTGAGTAAGCAGTATTTT. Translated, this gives CASSPTVSKQYF.